This T cell receptor beta chain appears in the sequencing data of a study of shared clonotypes between healthy human individuals. General study findings and limits: The study generally estimated greater richness for naive than memory subsets.

Terminally differentiated effector memory CD45RA+ cells were excluded from the naive CD8 cells, which were CD45RO-negative and positively selected for CCR7. This clone has only one observation. Its cognate antigen is unknown. The CDR3 runs 12 residues. The V gene's germline CDR1 is MDHEN and CDR2 SYDVKM. V shed 8 bases and J shed 5 bases, with 10 bases lying between them. Here immunoSEQ multiplex PCR was the method, and the copy in TCRdb shows in-frame clones only, minus some. Of some 630,000 clones in the sample, around 96% were seen once. V usage is TRBV28 and J usage is TRBJ1-5; D gene uncertain. The TCR originated in a woman aged 25 to 39 in good health. The material sequenced was naive CD8+ T cells sorted from blood. The CDR3 DNA follows: TGTGCCAGCGAGAATTTCGATCAGCCCCAGCATTTT. Translation: CASENFDQPQHF.